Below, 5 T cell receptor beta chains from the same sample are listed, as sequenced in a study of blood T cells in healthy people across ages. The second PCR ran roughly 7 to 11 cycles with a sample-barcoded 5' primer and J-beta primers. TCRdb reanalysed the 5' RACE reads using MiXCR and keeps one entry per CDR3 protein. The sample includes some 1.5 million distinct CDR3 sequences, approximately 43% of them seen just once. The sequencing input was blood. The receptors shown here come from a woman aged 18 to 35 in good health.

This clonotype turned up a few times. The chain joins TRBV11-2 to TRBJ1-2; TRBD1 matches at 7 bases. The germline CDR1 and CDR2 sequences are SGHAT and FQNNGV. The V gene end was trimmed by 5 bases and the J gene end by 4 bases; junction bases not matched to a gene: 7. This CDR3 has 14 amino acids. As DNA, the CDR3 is TGTGCCAGCAGCCCGGGACAGCTGCTCTATGGCTACACCTTC. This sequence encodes CASSPGQLLYGYTF.

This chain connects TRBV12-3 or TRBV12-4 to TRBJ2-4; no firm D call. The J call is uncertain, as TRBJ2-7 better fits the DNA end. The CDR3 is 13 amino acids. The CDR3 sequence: CASRASPNDEQYF. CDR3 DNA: TGTGCCAGCAGGGCATCCCCCAACGACGAGCAGTACTTC.

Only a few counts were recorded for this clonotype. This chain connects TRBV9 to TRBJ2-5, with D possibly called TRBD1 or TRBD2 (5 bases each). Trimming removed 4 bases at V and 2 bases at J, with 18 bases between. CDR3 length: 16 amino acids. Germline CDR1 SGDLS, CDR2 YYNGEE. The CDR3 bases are TGTGCCAGCAGCTCCCCCCCCTGGGACGGTCAAGAGACCCAGTACTTC. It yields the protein CASSSPPWDGQETQYF.

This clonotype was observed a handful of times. CDR3 sequence reads: CASSQDALWGYEQYF. The CDR3 nucleotides read TGTGCCAGCAGCCAAGATGCGCTATGGGGTTACGAGCAGTACTTC. This chain links TRBV3-1 with TRBJ2-7; no clear D gene. Per the germline V gene, CDR1 is LGHDT and CDR2 is YNNKEL (reference sequence). This CDR3 is built from 15 residues. Trimming removed 0 bases at V and 4 bases at J, with 13 bases between.

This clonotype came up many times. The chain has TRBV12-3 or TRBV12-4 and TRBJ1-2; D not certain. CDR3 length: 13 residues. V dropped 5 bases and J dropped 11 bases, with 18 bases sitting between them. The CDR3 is CASSPWLTRAYTF. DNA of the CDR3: TGTGCCAGCAGTCCATGGTTGACCCGGGCTTACACCTTC.